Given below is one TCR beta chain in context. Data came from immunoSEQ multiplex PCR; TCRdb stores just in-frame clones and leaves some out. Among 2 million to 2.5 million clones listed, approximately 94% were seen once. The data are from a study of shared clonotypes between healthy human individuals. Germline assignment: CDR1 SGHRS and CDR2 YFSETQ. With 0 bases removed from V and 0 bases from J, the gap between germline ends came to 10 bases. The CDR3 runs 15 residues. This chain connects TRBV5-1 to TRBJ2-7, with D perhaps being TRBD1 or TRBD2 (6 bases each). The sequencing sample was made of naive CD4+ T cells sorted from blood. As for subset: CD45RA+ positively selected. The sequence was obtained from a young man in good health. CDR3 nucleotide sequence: TGCGCCAGCAGCTTGGTGGGGGGCGGCTCCTACGAGCAGTACTTC. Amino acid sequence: CASSLVGGGSYEQYF.